This T cell receptor beta chain was captured by sequencing in a study of blood T cell repertoires in COVID-19. Study information: Sample material is recorded as cDNA or gDNA derived from T cells, B-cell-depleted T cells, or PBMCs.

Trimming removed 2 bases from V and 8 bases from J, with 18 bases in between. Germline values: CDR1 SGHDN, CDR2 FVKESK. The CDR3 totals 16 residues. Here immunoSEQ multiplex PCR was the method, and the copy in TCRdb shows in-frame clones only, minus some. Counted here are roughly 140,000 clones, 65% to 90% occurring once; the ten biggest clones make up roughly a tenth. The TCR sequence derives from a man aged 55 to 70 with active or convalescent COVID-19. The chain uses TRBV14 and TRBJ1-4; no firm D call. The specimen sequenced was peripheral blood. The CDR3 bases are TGTGCCAGCAGCCAATGGGGTATGCGAGGGAACGAAAAACTGTTTTTT. It yields the protein CASSQWGMRGNEKLFF.